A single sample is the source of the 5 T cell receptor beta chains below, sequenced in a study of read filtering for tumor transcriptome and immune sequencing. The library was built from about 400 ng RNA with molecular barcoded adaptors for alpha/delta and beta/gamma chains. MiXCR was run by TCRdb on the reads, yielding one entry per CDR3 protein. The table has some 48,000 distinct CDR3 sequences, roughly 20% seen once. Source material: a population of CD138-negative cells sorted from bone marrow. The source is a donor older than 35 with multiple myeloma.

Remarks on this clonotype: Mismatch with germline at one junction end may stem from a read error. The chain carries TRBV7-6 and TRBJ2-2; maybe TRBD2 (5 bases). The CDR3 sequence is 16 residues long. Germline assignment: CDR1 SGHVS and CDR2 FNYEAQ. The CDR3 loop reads CASSLVPSSDTGELFF. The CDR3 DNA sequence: TGTGCCAGCAGCTTAGTTCCTAGCAGTGACACCGGGGAGCTGTTTTTC.

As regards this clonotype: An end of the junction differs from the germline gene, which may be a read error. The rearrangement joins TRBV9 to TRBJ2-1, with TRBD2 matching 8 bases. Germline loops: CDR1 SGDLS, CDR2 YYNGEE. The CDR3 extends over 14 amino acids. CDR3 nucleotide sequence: TGTGCCAGCGCCGGGACTAGTTTCTACAGTGAGCAGTTCTTC. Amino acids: CASAGTSFYSEQFF.

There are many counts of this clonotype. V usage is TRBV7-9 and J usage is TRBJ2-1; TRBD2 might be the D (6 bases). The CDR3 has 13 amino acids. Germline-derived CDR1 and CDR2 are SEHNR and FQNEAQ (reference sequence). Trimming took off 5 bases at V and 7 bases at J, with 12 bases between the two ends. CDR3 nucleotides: TGTGCCAGCAGCACGGGACTTCCGAATGAGCAGTTCTTC. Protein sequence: CASSTGLPNEQFF.

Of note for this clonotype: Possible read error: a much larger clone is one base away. CDR3 protein: CASRPPGQQYEHYF. The CDR3 nucleotides read TGTGCCAGCAGGCCTCCGGGACAGCAATACGAGCATTACTTC. The V gene is TRBV12-3 or TRBV12-4, the J gene TRBJ2-7; TRBD1 matches 7 bases. The CDR3 totals 14 residues.

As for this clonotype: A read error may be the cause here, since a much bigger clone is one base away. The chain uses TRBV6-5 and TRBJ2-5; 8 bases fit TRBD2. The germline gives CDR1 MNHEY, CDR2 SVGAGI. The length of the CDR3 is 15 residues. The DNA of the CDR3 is TGTGTCAGCAGTACGTTAGCGGGATACCAAGAGACCCAGTACTTC. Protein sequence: CVSSTLAGYQETQYF.